A selection of T cell receptor beta chains follows, all from one sample in a study of tumor and adjacent non-tumor tissue in lung cancer. TCRdb re-derived calls from the multiplex PCR reads in MiXCR, one entry per CDR3 protein. The data hold 60,000 to 85,000 distinct CDR3 sequences, with 75% to 85% observed a single time. Sequenced sample: distant non-tumor lung tissue. Receptors originate from a man aged 55 to 70 with non-small cell lung cancer. CDR3s include the opening cysteine and the closing phenylalanine or tryptophan. The order of the fields is V gene, D gene, clone size, J gene, CDR3 DNA, CDR3 protein. The D gene is left open where the match is weak. Only some rows state a clone size, as once, few, many or a class for expanded clones.

TRBV4-2,TRBD1,.,TRBJ2-7,TGTGCAATCAGCCCGACAGGGGGTAGGTACGAGCAGTACTTC,CAISPTGGRYEQYF
TRBV11-2,.,many,TRBJ1-5,TGTGCCAGCAGCGGGGGACTCAATCAGCCCCAGCATTTT,CASSGGLNQPQHF
TRBV11-2,.,.,TRBJ1-1,TGTGCCAGCAGCTTCCTCCCCCAGGGGACCGAAGCTTTCTTT,CASSFLPQGTEAFF
TRBV20-1,.,few,TRBJ1-6,TGCACCCCGAAGGGGGGGGATTCACCCCTCCGCTTT,CTPKGGDSPLRF
TRBV6-6,TRBD1,few,TRBJ2-7,TGTGCCAGCAGCCAGACAGGGACCTACGAGCAGTATTTC,CASSQTGTYEQYF
TRBV11-3,.,once,TRBJ2-2,TGTATCAGCAGCTTAGATTTGAGTGGGGAGCTGTTTTTT,CISSLDLSGELFF
TRBV6-1,TRBD1,many,TRBJ2-7,TGTGCCAGCAGTTACGAACCGGGACAGCGGCTAAGCTCCTACGAGCAGTACTTC,CASSYEPGQRLSSYEQYF
TRBV29-1,TRBD2,few,TRBJ2-3,TGCAATGTTGGAGGAACTAGCGTAACAACAGATACGCAGTATTTT,CNVGGTSVTTDTQYF
TRBV10-3,TRBD1,many,TRBJ2-2,TGTGCCATCAGTGACCCCACAGGGGCGAACACCGGGGAGCTGTTTTTT,CAISDPTGANTGELFF
TRBV29-1,TRBD1,.,TRBJ2-7,TGCAGCGTTGTGTGGGACAGGTCCTGCGAGCAGTACTTC,CSVVWDRSCEQYF
TRBV5-4,.,.,TRBJ1-6,TGTGCCAGGAACACCCAGGGGAGGAATTCATCCCTCCACTTT,CARNTQGRNSSLHF
TRBV5-1,.,many,TRBJ2-7,TGCGCCAGCAGCTTGGATCGGAAGACACGCCCCTACGAGCAGTACTTC,CASSLDRKTRPYEQYF
TRBV14,TRBD2,.,TRBJ2-1,TGTACCAGCAGCCATACTAGCGGGAGGGCCCATGAGCAGTTCTTC,CTSSHTSGRAHEQFF
TRBV24-1,TRBD1,many,TRBJ1-1,TGTGCCACGGCAGAAGGGACAGGGGGAGGTGGCACTGAAGCTTTCTTT,CATAEGTGGGGTEAFF
TRBV11-1,TRBD1,.,TRBJ2-7,TGTGCGAGCAGGCCCCCGGGGCAGGGGGCTAGGGAGCAGTACTTC,CASRPPGQGAREQYF
TRBV14,TRBD1,.,TRBJ2-7,TGTGACAACAGCCAGGGGGCGGGGGAGCAGTACTTC,CDNSQGAGEQYF
TRBV12-3/TRBV12-4,.,many,TRBJ2-5,TGTGCCAGCAGAGCACAGGTTGGCGAGACCCAGTACTTC,CASRAQVGETQYF
TRBV6-1,.,.,TRBJ1-3,TGTGCCGCCTACCGGTCGGGCAGGGGATACTCAGGAAACACCATATATTTT,CAAYRSGRGYSGNTIYF
TRBV29-1,.,.,TRBJ2-7,TGCAGCGCCTACGTCCCAACAGAGCAGTACTTC,CSAYVPTEQYF
TRBV6-5,TRBD2,.,TRBJ2-1,TGTGCCGGAAGTTGGGCGGGAGTCAATCAGCAGTTCTTC,CAGSWAGVNQQFF
TRBV20-1,.,.,TRBJ2-4,TGCAGTGCTAGAGATGTGACTGTAGCCAAATACATTCAGTACTTC,CSARDVTVAKYIQYF
TRBV6-5,.,.,TRBJ1-5,TGTGCCAGCAGATATTCGGGGGGTAATCAGCCCCAGCACTTT,CASRYSGGNQPQHF
TRBV20-1,.,.,TRBJ2-1,TGCAGTCCTAGAGATCAACGGACTTACTATGAGCAGTTCTTC,CSPRDQRTYYEQFF
TRBV28,.,.,TRBJ2-2,TGTACCAGCAGCCTTACTGGGCGGGAGCTGTTTTTT,CTSSLTGRELFF
TRBV4-2,TRBD1,.,TRBJ2-7,TGTGCCAGCAGCCCAACAGGGGTTAGGGGCGAGCAGTACTTC,CASSPTGVRGEQYF
TRBV6-5,TRBD2,.,TRBJ2-7,TGTGCCAGCAGTTACTCGGGGCGGGAGACGGCCGAGCAGTTCTTT,CASSYSGRETAEQFF
TRBV5-1,.,.,TRBJ2-5,TGCACAAGCAGCTTGTACCCCAGCGAGAGAGGCCCAAATCAAGAGACCCAGTACTTC,CTSSLYPSERGPNQETQYF
TRBV7-8,.,.,TRBJ2-2,TGTGCCACCAGCGTCAAGAATACCGGGGAACTGTTTTTT,CATSVKNTGELFF
TRBV6-5,TRBD1,.,TRBJ1-2,TGTGCCAGCATGCAGGGGGGGGCTTACTGTGGCTACACCTTC,CASMQGGAYCGYTF
TRBV6-5,.,.,TRBJ2-3,TGTGCCACCAATGCCCGGGACCTTAGCGCAGACACGCAGTATTTT,CATNARDLSADTQYF
TRBV13,.,.,TRBJ2-3,TGTGCCAACAGCTTAGCGAGGCATAACACAGATACGCAGTATTTT,CANSLARHNTDTQYF
TRBV5-1,TRBD1,.,TRBJ2-7,TGCGCCAGCAGCCTTTTTTCGGGGACAGGGCGAGATCAGTACTTC,CASSLFSGTGRDQYF
TRBV29-1,TRBD2,.,TRBJ2-5,TGCAGCTGGTCTCGGACTAGCGTTGGGGAGACCCAGTACTTC,CSWSRTSVGETQYF
TRBV25-1,.,many,TRBJ1-5,TGTGCCAGCAGTGAATATGGACAGCAGCCCCAGCATTTT,CASSEYGQQPQHF
TRBV11-1,.,.,TRBJ2-1,TGTACCAGCAGCCCCGCAAGGGCGTTGGACAATGAGCAATTCTTC,CTSSPARALDNEQFF
TRBV4-2,.,.,TRBJ1-1,TGTGCCAGTGGCCTCCCGGACCAGGTGGCGCGGGGGAACACTGAAGCTTTCTTT,CASGLPDQVARGNTEAFF
TRBV7-9,.,.,TRBJ1-4,TGCGCCAGCAGCTTAGACGGGGTGTTCCCAACTAATGAAAAACTGCTTTTT,CASSLDGVFPTNEKLLF
TRBV6-5,.,.,TRBJ2-6,TGTGCCAGCATTTATGGAGGAGGTGGGGCCAGCGTCCTGACATTC,CASIYGGGGASVLTF
TRBV29-1,.,once,TRBJ1-1,TGCAACGTTGTTAAATGGGATGGCACTGAAGCTTTCTTT,CNVVKWDGTEAFF
TRBV11-2,TRBD2,many,TRBJ2-1,TGTGCCAGCAGCTTTAGACTAGCGGGACTCGCCGGCTCCTACAATGAGCAGTTCTTC,CASSFRLAGLAGSYNEQFF
TRBV12-3/TRBV12-4,TRBD2,.,TRBJ2-1,TGTGCCAGCAGTTTCAGGCGGGGGGCTAAGGAGCAGTTCTTC,CASSFRRGAKEQFF
TRBV18,.,.,TRBJ2-5,TGTGCCAGGTCACCGGGGGACAGCGGAGAGACCCAGTACTTC,CARSPGDSGETQYF
TRBV6-5,TRBD1,once,TRBJ2-7,TGTTCCAGCAGAGATACAGGGGTCGGGTACGAGCAGTACTTC,CSSRDTGVGYEQYF
TRBV5-6,.,.,TRBJ2-7,TGTGCCAGCAGCCGGGCAGTGTCCTACGAGCAGTATTTC,CASSRAVSYEQYF
TRBV6-6,TRBD1,.,TRBJ2-2,TGTGCCAGCAGTTACTTAGCAGCGAACACAGGGGAGCTGCTTTTT,CASSYLAANTGELLF
TRBV29-1,.,once,TRBJ2-1,TGCAGCGTCGAAAACATGGGGGAGCAGTTCTTC,CSVENMGEQFF
TRBV4-2,TRBD1,few,TRBJ2-7,TGTGCCAGCAGCCTAAACCCACCCGGGGACAGGTTTTCCTACGGGCAGTACTTC,CASSLNPPGDRFSYGQYF
TRBV5-4,TRBD1,.,TRBJ2-2,TGTGCAAGCAGCTCGTGGGACAGGGCCCCCGGGGAGCTGTTATTT,CASSSWDRAPGELLF
TRBV5-6,.,.,TRBJ2-7,TGTGCCAGCAACCCTTCTTGGGTGGTTTACGAACAGTACTTC,CASNPSWVVYEQYF
TRBV29-1,TRBD2,.,TRBJ2-7,TGCAGTGATGTAAGGGAGGGCGACGAGCAGTACTTC,CSDVREGDEQYF
TRBV19,.,.,TRBJ1-2,TGTGCCAGTAGTACCGTCAGGGAAGAGGGCGGCTACACCTTC,CASSTVREEGGYTF
TRBV28,.,.,TRBJ1-5,TGTGCCAGCAGTTGGGCGATGGGAAGCAATCAGTCCCAGCATTTT,CASSWAMGSNQSQHF
TRBV24-1,.,many,TRBJ2-7,TGTGCCACCAGTGACAACTACGAGCAGTACTTC,CATSDNYEQYF
TRBV7-9,.,.,TRBJ1-1,TGTGCCAGCAGCATTCAGGGGCGATGGAATGAAGCTTTCTTT,CASSIQGRWNEAFF
TRBV6-5,.,many,TRBJ2-2,TGTGCCAGCAGTTACAGACCGAACACCGGGGAGCTGTTTTTT,CASSYRPNTGELFF
TRBV6-2/TRBV6-3,.,.,TRBJ1-2,TGTGCCAGCAGATTCCGGGAGGGAAAAATGCTCTATGGCTACATCTTC,CASRFREGKMLYGYIF
TRBV29-1,TRBD1,.,TRBJ2-7,TGCAGCGTAACAAGTGGGGGACAGGGTTCCCACGGGCAGTACTTC,CSVTSGGQGSHGQYF